Listed here are 30 T cell receptor beta chains from one sample, sequenced in a study of blood T cell repertoires in COVID-19. Profiled with immunoSEQ multiplex PCR; TCRdb holds only in-frame clones, not every one. The table records roughly 300,000 clones, approximately 90% of them present only once. Sequencing used PBMCs or T cells enriched from blood (not recorded which). The receptors stem from a woman aged 18-29 years who had recovered from COVID-19.

The gene calls are TRBV11-2 and TRBJ1-2; no clear D gene. Trimming removed 5 bases from V and 5 bases from J, with 9 bases in between. The CDR3 is 12 amino acids. Per germline, CDR1 SGHAT and CDR2 FQNNGV. The CDR3 DNA sequence: TGTGCCAGCAGCCCGGGTGATTATGGCTACACCTTC. This translates into CASSPGDYGYTF. Full variable domain (missing parts from reference TRBV11-2 and TRBJ1-2): EAGVAQSPRYKIIEKRQSVAFWCNPISGHATLYWYQQILGQGPKLLIQFQNNGVVDDSQLPKDRFSAERLKGVDSTLKIQPAKLEDSAVYLCASSPGDYGYTFGSGTRLTVV.

The chain joins TRBV7-2 to TRBJ1-3, with 12 nucleotides matching TRBD1. The CDR3 consists of 16 residues. Germline V lookup: CDR1 SGHTA, CDR2 FQGNSA. The V gene end was trimmed by 6 bases and the J gene end by 4 bases; junction bases not matched to a gene: 7. Written as DNA, the CDR3 is TGTGCCAGCAGGAGCCGGGACAGGGGGCGAGGAAACACCATATATTTT. This codes for CASRSRDRGRGNTIYF. Looking up the rest from reference TRBV7-2 and TRBJ1-3 gives the full variable domain: GAGVSQSPSNKVTEKGKDVELRCDPISGHTALYWYRQSLGQGLEFLIYFQGNSAPDKSGLPSDRFSAERTGGSVSTLTIQRTQQEDSAVYLCASRSRDRGRGNTIYFGEGSWLTVV.

The V call is TRBV18, the J call TRBJ2-5, with 9 bases that match TRBD1. Germline loops: CDR1 KGHSH, CDR2 LQKENI. The ends lost 4 bases at V and 4 bases at J; junction bases unmatched: 7. The CDR3 has 15 amino acids. Here the CDR3 DNA reads TGTGCCAGCTCACAGGGACAGGGAAGATTAGAGACCCAGTACTTC. Protein sequence: CASSQGQGRLETQYF.

J is TRBJ2-7 and V is TRBV19; 14 bases are shared with TRBD2. CDR3 length equals 18 residues. V gave up 5 bases and J gave up 1 base; unmatched junction bases: 10. Germline assignment: CDR1 LNHDA and CDR2 SQIVND (reference sequence). The CDR3 sequence is CASSPAGLAGDRSYEQYF. The CDR3 DNA reads as TGTGCCAGTAGTCCCGCGGGACTAGCGGGAGATCGGTCCTACGAGCAGTACTTC.

The chain has TRBV10-3 and TRBJ1-5; D uncertain. The ends were cut back, 0 bases at V and 2 bases at J, with 11 bases in the middle. Germline CDR1 ENHRY, CDR2 SYGVKD. The CDR3 spans 16 residues. The CDR3 bases are TGTGCCATCAGTGAGTCTAGCCCGGCGGGCAATCAGCCCCAGCATTTT. It is translated as CAISESSPAGNQPQHF.

CDR3 residues: CASSPIRGAGTDTQYF. CDR3 DNA: TGTGCCAGCAGCCCCATACGGGGGGCGGGCACAGATACGCAGTATTTT. The chain recombines TRBV3-1 (or the pseudogene TRBV3-2) with TRBJ2-3; maybe TRBD2 (7 bases). V was pared by 4 bases and J by 1 base, with 15 bases between. Per germline, CDR1 LGHDT and CDR2 YNNKEL (reference sequence). The CDR3 runs 16 residues.

With respect to this clone: This same CDR3 is encoded by further DNA sequences in the sample. The chain links TRBV5-1 to TRBJ2-7; 10 bases are a match to TRBD2. The CDR3 loop spans 15 amino acids. Unmatched junction bases numbered 4, after V lost 4 bases and J lost 0 bases. Germline lookup yields CDR1 SGHRS and CDR2 YFSETQ. DNA for the CDR3: TGCGCCAGCAGCGTACTAGCGGGGAGCTCCTACGAGCAGTACTTC. Its translation: CASSVLAGSSYEQYF.

The V gene is TRBV5-8, the J gene TRBJ2-7; D uncertain. The CDR3 covers 13 residues. Germline values: CDR1 SGHTS, CDR2 YDEGEE. Trimming took off 6 bases at V and 1 base at J, with 11 bases between the two ends. CDR3 nucleotide sequence: TGTGCCAGCACCATCCAGTCTTCCTACGAGCAGTACTTC. This codes for CASTIQSSYEQYF.

This clone was counted many times. The chain links TRBV5-1 to TRBJ2-1, with 9 positions matching TRBD2. Germline V gives CDR1 SGHRS, CDR2 YFSETQ. With 4 bases clipped from V and 4 bases from J, the junction kept 6 bases outside the gene matches. This CDR3 region has 15 residues. The CDR3 region is CASSGGRDSYNEQFF. The DNA of the CDR3 is TGCGCCAGCAGCGGCGGGAGGGACTCATACAATGAGCAGTTCTTC.

The chain employs TRBV28 and TRBJ1-2; 10 bases line up with TRBD1. Germline lookup yields CDR1 MDHEN and CDR2 SYDVKM. This CDR3 is 16 amino acids long. Germline trimming cut 6 bases from V and 6 bases from J; bases unmatched to any gene: 13. DNA of the CDR3: TGTGCCAGCAGCCTGATCCCGGGACAGGGGTCACATGGCTACACCTTC. It encodes CASSLIPGQGSHGYTF.

The CDR3 sequence is CASSVSGTGQQETQYF. CDR3 DNA: TGTGCCAGCAGCGTAAGCGGGACAGGGCAACAAGAGACCCAGTACTTC. V usage is TRBV9 and J usage is TRBJ2-5; 9 positions agree with TRBD1. V was pared by 1 base and J by 2 bases, with 6 bases of the junction left unmatched. The CDR3 is 16 residues long. Germline V gene lookup returns CDR1 SGDLS and CDR2 YYNGEE.

The V gene is TRBV19, the J gene TRBJ2-7; tentative D call: TRBD1 (5 bases). CDR3 length: 15 amino acids. Germline V gene lookup returns CDR1 LNHDA and CDR2 SQIVND (reference sequence). The V gene lost 1 base and the J gene lost 5 bases, with 15 bases spanning the gap. This CDR3 is CASSIAGQGFDEQYF. CDR3 nucleotide sequence: TGTGCCAGTAGTATAGCCGGCCAGGGCTTCGACGAGCAGTACTTC. The full variable domain, rest sourced from reference TRBV19 and TRBJ2-7, is DGGITQSPKYLFRKEGQNVTLSCEQNLNHDAMYWYRQDPGQGLRLIYYSQIVNDFQKGDIAEGYSVSREKKESFPLTVTSAQKNPTAFYLCASSIAGQGFDEQYFGPGTRLTVT.

The V call is TRBV19, the J call TRBJ2-7; 7 positions agree with TRBD1. V was clipped by 6 bases and J by 5 bases; unmatched bases: 10. Germline CDR1 is LNHDA and CDR2 is SQIVND (reference sequence). This CDR3 is built from 14 residues. For the CDR3, the DNA is TGTGCCAGTAGCCCGACAGGGAGTGGGCACGAGCAGTACTTC. Its protein product is CASSPTGSGHEQYF. Filled out from reference TRBV19 and TRBJ2-7, the complete variable domain reads DGGITQSPKYLFRKEGQNVTLSCEQNLNHDAMYWYRQDPGQGLRLIYYSQIVNDFQKGDIAEGYSVSREKKESFPLTVTSAQKNPTAFYLCASSPTGSGHEQYFGPGTRLTVT.

The chain has TRBV9 and TRBJ1-6, with D possibly being TRBD1 (5 bases). The CDR3 loop spans 15 amino acids. Germline CDR1 and CDR2: SGDLS and YYNGEE. V dropped 0 bases and J dropped 6 bases, with 10 bases sitting between them. The CDR3 bases are TGTGCCAGCAGCGTAGATCTACAGGCTAATTCACCCCTCCACTTT. It is translated as CASSVDLQANSPLHF.

J is TRBJ2-7 and V is TRBV4-1, with 8 nucleotides matching TRBD2. Trimming removed 1 base from V and 2 bases from J; junction bases left unmatched: 4. Germline V gene sequence: CDR1 MGHRA, CDR2 YSYEKL. The CDR3 covers 15 residues. CDR3 amino acids: CASSQGISGAYEQYF. CDR3 in DNA: TGCGCCAGCAGCCAAGGGATTAGCGGGGCCTACGAGCAGTACTTC.

This chain uses TRBV30 with TRBJ1-5; D uncertain. Germline V gene data show CDR1 as GTSNPN and CDR2 as SVGIG (reference sequence). The CDR3 runs 13 residues. V was clipped by 2 bases and J by 2 bases, with 7 bases between them. CDR3 nucleotides: TGTGCCTGGAGTTCCGTTGGCAATCAGCCCCAGCATTTT. Translated, it gives CAWSSVGNQPQHF.

This clone appeared once. DNA of the CDR3: TGCAGCGGCCGGGGGGTGAGCACAGATACGCAGTATTTT. This sequence encodes CSGRGVSTDTQYF. The rearrangement joins TRBV29-1 to TRBJ2-3; TRBD2 matches at 7 bases. The V and J ends lost 7 bases and 0 bases, in that order; junction bases with no gene match: 4. CDR3 length: 13 residues. Germline V gene sequence: CDR1 SQVTM, CDR2 ANQGSEA.

This rearrangement joins TRBV29-1 to TRBJ1-3, with TRBD1 matching 7 bases. CDR3 length: 12 amino acids. Germline loops: CDR1 SQVTM, CDR2 ANQGSEA. V was pared by 4 bases and J by 6 bases, with 3 bases of the junction left unmatched. CDR3 protein: CSVADRENTIYF. The CDR3 region has the DNA TGCAGCGTTGCCGACAGGGAAAACACCATATATTTT.

This sequence joins TRBV30 and TRBJ2-2; 10 bases map to TRBD2. Looked up from germline, CDR1 is GTSNPN and CDR2 is SVGIG (reference sequence). V was clipped by 0 bases and J by 3 bases; unmatched bases: 7. This CDR3 spans 17 amino acids. The CDR3 sequence is CAWSVRLAGEYTGELFF. The CDR3 nucleotides are TGTGCCTGGAGTGTAAGGCTAGCGGGAGAGTACACCGGGGAGCTGTTTTTT.

The chain combines TRBV28 with TRBJ1-5, with TRBD1 matching 9 bases. Germline trimming cut 6 bases from V and 5 bases from J; bases unmatched to any gene: 8. Germline V gene lookup returns CDR1 MDHEN and CDR2 SYDVKM. The CDR3 consists of 15 residues. The CDR3 DNA is TGTGCCAGCAGCGGGGGACAGGGAATATATCAGCCCCAGCATTTT. Translating gives CASSGGQGIYQPQHF.

The V call is TRBV28, the J call TRBJ2-6; D gene uncertain. Germline CDR1 reads MDHEN; CDR2 reads SYDVKM. V lost 8 bases and J lost 0, with 8 bases in between. This CDR3 comprises 14 residues. As DNA, the CDR3 is TGTGCCAGCGCGGTTAGCTCTGGGGCCAACGTCCTGACTTTC. Translating gives CASAVSSGANVLTF. The entire variable domain, with the rest obtained from reference TRBV28 and TRBJ2-6, is as follows: DVKVTQSSRYLVKRTGEKVFLECVQDMDHENMFWYRQDPGLGLRLIYFSYDVKMKEKGDIPEGYSVSREKKERFSLILESASTNQTSMYLCASAVSSGANVLTFGAGSRLTVL.

The J gene is TRBJ2-7, the V gene TRBV3-1 (or the pseudogene TRBV3-2); D perhaps matches TRBD2 (6 bases). The CDR3 runs 14 residues. V shed 2 bases and J shed 6 bases, with 14 bases lying between them. Germline V CDR1 and CDR2: LGHDT, YNNKEL (reference sequence). CDR3 bases: TGTGCCAGCAGCCAACGGGGGTTTCGGGGCGAGCAGTACTTC. Translating it yields CASSQRGFRGEQYF.

CDR3 amino acids: CAVGGTGSTDTQYF. The DNA for the CDR3 is TGTGCCGTCGGGGGAACGGGAAGCACAGATACGCAGTATTTT. V gene TRBV3-1 (or the pseudogene TRBV3-2) combines with J gene TRBJ2-3, with D possibly matching TRBD2 (6 bases). Germline V CDR1 and CDR2: LGHDT, YNNKEL (reference sequence). Trimming cost V 11 bases and J 0 bases, with 15 bases left between them. The CDR3 runs to 14 residues.

The V and J genes are TRBV7-6 and TRBJ1-1; 7 nucleotides align to TRBD1. V shed 3 bases and J 5 bases; nucleotides not matched to a gene: 6. The CDR3 loop spans 14 amino acids. Germline V gives CDR1 SGHVS, CDR2 FNYEAQ. CDR3 amino acids: CASSLTSGGTEAFF. CDR3 nucleotides: TGTGCCAGCAGCTTGACTTCAGGGGGTACTGAAGCTTTCTTT.

In its sample, this clone was seen once. The rearrangement links TRBV11-2 to TRBJ1-3; D gene uncertain. Looked up from germline, CDR1 is SGHAT and CDR2 is FQNNGV. Trimming cost V 2 bases and J 9 bases, with 11 bases left between them. The CDR3 has 13 amino acids. CDR3 nucleotide sequence: TGTGCCAGCAGCTTACAGGTCCTCGGCACCATATATTTT. Its protein product is CASSLQVLGTIYF. Variable domain in full (rest from reference TRBV11-2 and TRBJ1-3): EAGVAQSPRYKIIEKRQSVAFWCNPISGHATLYWYQQILGQGPKLLIQFQNNGVVDDSQLPKDRFSAERLKGVDSTLKIQPAKLEDSAVYLCASSLQVLGTIYFGEGSWLTVV.

This clone has just one count. CDR3 in DNA: TGTGCCTGGAGTGTACCAGGGGGCGATCAGCCCCAGCATTTT. This translates into CAWSVPGGDQPQHF. The chain links TRBV30 to TRBJ1-5, with 8 bases matching TRBD1. Germline V gene sequence: CDR1 GTSNPN, CDR2 SVGIG (reference sequence). With V trimmed by 0 bases and J by 5 bases, 3 bases remained unmatched. This CDR3 comprises 14 residues.

This rearrangement joins TRBV24-1 to TRBJ2-1; maybe TRBD1 (6 bases). Germline V gives CDR1 KGHDR, CDR2 SFDVKD. Trimming stripped 6 bases from V and 3 bases from J, with 14 bases between. The CDR3 extends over 15 amino acids. The CDR3: CATSKAGAHYNEQFF. The CDR3 region has the DNA TGTGCCACCAGTAAGGCAGGGGCCCACTACAATGAGCAGTTCTTC.

CDR3: CASSPGQAGETQYF. CDR3 in DNA: TGTGCCAGCTCACCTGGACAGGCTGGAGAGACCCAGTACTTC. The chain has TRBV18 and TRBJ2-5; 7 bases fit TRBD1. This CDR3 has 14 residues. Germline CDR1 and CDR2: KGHSH and LQKENI. The junction had 5 bases not matched to a gene; V was cut back by 3 bases and J by 4 bases.

This sequence joins TRBV9 and TRBJ2-1, with TRBD1 as a possible D gene (5 bases). CDR1 is SGDLS and CDR2 is YYNGEE in the germline V gene. The CDR3 has 14 residues. V was trimmed by 0 bases and J by 4 bases, leaving 8 bases between them. In DNA form, the CDR3 reads TGTGCCAGCAGCGTAGGCAGGGTTTACAATGAGCAGTTCTTC. Its protein is CASSVGRVYNEQFF.

This chain links TRBV5-4 with TRBJ2-5; no clear D gene. V shed 2 bases and J shed 2 bases, with 4 bases lying between them. The CDR3 has 12 residues. Looked up from germline, CDR1 is SGHNT and CDR2 is YYREEE (reference sequence). The CDR3 nucleotides read TGTGCCAGCAGCTTCGGGCAAGAGACCCAGTACTTC. Its translation is CASSFGQETQYF.